Given below is one T cell receptor beta chain in context. The antigen remains undetermined. This sample was included in a study of T cell repertoires in cytomegalovirus infection. Study as a whole: Recently identified HLA-C-restricted CMV epitopes and well-studied HLA-B-restricted CMV epitopes were used by the study.

Germline CDR1 is SQVTM and CDR2 is ANQGSEA. With 4 bases removed from V and 4 bases from J, the gap between germline ends came to 10 bases. The CDR3 is 12 residues long. Study-wide findings and caveats: There were carriers of CMV plus the relevant HLA, and cumulative public TCR beta family frequency identified them.

TCRdb reanalysed the reads using MiXCR and keeps one entry per CDR3 protein. The sample includes 360,000 or so distinct CDR3 sequences, approximately 30% seen only once; the top ten take 13%. The sample consisted of cultured PBMCs, taken from culture after CMV antigen stimulation. The chain couples TRBV29-1 to TRBJ1-1; D gene ambiguous. The TCR was taken from a human donor in good health (CMV status not recorded). Some clones in this sample may be carry-over from other donors' samples. Here the CDR3 DNA reads TGCAGCGTTGGTTCCGGCAGCACTGAAGCTTTCTTT. It is translated as CSVGSGSTEAFF.